This entry lists 15 T cell receptor beta chains sequenced from one sample in a study of cytomegalovirus exposure and HLA in healthy donors. The PCR ran on 60 Vbeta and 13 Jbeta primers. Method: immunoSEQ multiplex PCR; TCRdb's copy keeps in-frame clones and lacks some. The sample yields about 190,000 clones, approximately 80% seen once. Sequenced sample: PBMCs. These receptors originate from a woman between 50 and 59 years old in good health and CMV-seropositive.

The count of this clone is one. This chain links TRBV9 with TRBJ2-7; 8 nucleotides match TRBD1. The junction had 4 bases not matched to a gene; V was cut back by 4 bases and J by 1 base. This CDR3 is 14 amino acids long. CDR1 and CDR2 from the germline V gene are SGDLS and YYNGEE. For the CDR3, the DNA is TGTGCCAGCAGCCCAAGGACAGGGTCCTACGAGCAGTACTTC. It translates to CASSPRTGSYEQYF.

The chain employs TRBV6-1 and TRBJ2-7, with D unresolved. CDR1 is MNHNS, CDR2 SASEGT, per germline. This CDR3 is built from 14 residues. V was clipped by 9 bases and J by 1 base, with 16 bases between them. CDR3 sequence: CASEPGSGSYEQYF. The CDR3 DNA is TGTGCCAGTGAGCCAGGATCAGGATCCTACGAGCAGTACTTC.

The rearrangement joins TRBV2 to TRBJ1-2, with 8 bases identical to TRBD1. Per germline, CDR1 SNHLY and CDR2 FYNNEI. The CDR3 runs to 13 residues. The trim removed 7 bases at V and 7 bases at J, leaving 8 bases unmatched. The CDR3 bases are TGTGCCAGCATTGGACAGGGTGGCCTTGGCTACACCTTC. It specifies CASIGQGGLGYTF.

This clone was found once. The V gene is TRBV4-3, the J gene TRBJ2-5; 7 bases align to TRBD2. The CDR3 sequence is 14 residues long. CDR1 LGHNA and CDR2 YSLEER come from the germline V gene. The V segment lost 0 bases and the J segment 5 bases; nucleotides outside the gene matches: 3. The CDR3 here is CASSQDYGGETQYF. The CDR3, as DNA: TGCGCCAGCAGCCAAGACTACGGGGGGGAGACCCAGTACTTC.

V and J are TRBV9 and TRBJ1-6; no reliable D call. The ends were cut back, 3 bases at V and 4 bases at J, with 11 bases in the middle. The CDR3 is made up of 15 amino acids. Germline values: CDR1 SGDLS, CDR2 YYNGEE. CDR3 residues: CASSDQRRYNSPLHF. The CDR3 DNA reads as TGTGCCAGCAGCGACCAGCGACGGTATAATTCACCCCTCCACTTT.

The gene calls are TRBV23-1 and TRBJ1-2; no reliable D call. TRBV23-1 is an ORF; its function is uncertain. The length of the CDR3 is 14 residues. Trimming shortened V by 3 bases and J by 4 bases, and 12 bases separated the two germline ends. CDR3 sequence reads: CASSQAQRAYGYTF. CDR3 DNA sequence: TGCGCCAGCAGTCAGGCGCAGCGCGCCTATGGCTACACCTTC.

In its sample, this clone was seen once. The chain employs TRBV5-1 and TRBJ2-5; TRBD1 matches at 8 bases. With 5 bases clipped from V and 5 bases from J, the junction kept 8 bases outside the gene matches. CDR1 SGHRS and CDR2 YFSETQ come from the germline V gene. The CDR3 extends over 14 amino acids. CDR3 in amino acids: CASRLDRGGETQYF. Written as DNA, the CDR3 is TGCGCCAGCAGGCTCGACAGGGGTGGGGAGACCCAGTACTTC.

The rearrangement joins TRBV5-4 to TRBJ2-1, with 15 bases aligning to TRBD2. Trimming cost V 4 bases and J 2 bases; bases outside gene matches: 7. The germline V gene encodes CDR1 SGHNT and CDR2 YYREEE (reference sequence). This CDR3 is built from 18 residues. The CDR3 here is CASSTGLAGGQPYNEQFF. CDR3 nucleotides: TGTGCCAGCAGCACCGGACTAGCGGGGGGGCAGCCCTACAATGAGCAGTTCTTC.

Only a few counts were recorded for this clone. The chain has TRBV30 and TRBJ2-1, with TRBD2 matching over 11 bases. The CDR3 is 13 residues long. From germline, CDR1 is GTSNPN and CDR2 SVGIG (reference sequence). After removal of 4 bases from V and 9 bases from J, the junction contained 5 bases not matched to a gene. The CDR3 coding sequence is TGTGCCTGGACGGGACTAGCGGCCGGTGAGCAGTTCTTC. It specifies CAWTGLAAGEQFF.

This clone appeared a few times. The chain has TRBV19 and TRBJ1-5; D remains unclear. Germline V lookup: CDR1 LNHDA, CDR2 SQIVND (reference sequence). Trimming removed 3 bases at V and 6 bases at J, with 9 bases between. CDR3 length: 13 residues. This CDR3 is CASSIWESQPQHF. The CDR3 region has the DNA TGTGCCAGTAGTATCTGGGAGTCTCAGCCCCAGCATTTT.

The chain carries TRBV6-1 and TRBJ1-4; no definite D call. V was clipped by 7 bases and J by 3 bases, with 12 bases between them. The germline CDR1 and CDR2 sequences are MNHNS and SASEGT. The CDR3 sequence is 14 residues long. In nucleotides, the CDR3 is TGTGCCAGCATGTCAGGCGGGGCTAATGAAAAACTGTTTTTT. Translating it yields CASMSGGANEKLFF.

This chain joins TRBV4-1 and TRBJ1-1; D is unclear. Germline CDR1 MGHRA, CDR2 YSYEKL. Trimming removed 0 bases from V and 2 bases from J, with 16 bases in between. CDR3 size: 17 residues. The CDR3 here is CASSQERGGSKNTEAFF. The CDR3 DNA reads TGCGCCAGCAGCCAAGAAAGAGGCGGAAGCAAAAACACTGAAGCTTTCTTT.

The chain is built from TRBV19 and TRBJ1-1, with D tentatively TRBD1 (6 bases). The CDR3 totals 14 residues. V was pared by 10 bases and J by 4 bases, with 19 bases between. The germline CDR1 and CDR2 sequences are LNHDA and SQIVND (reference sequence). In DNA, the CDR3 is TGTGCCACAGGGGATCGGCAGTCCGCCACTGAAGCTTTCTTT. Translation: CATGDRQSATEAFF. Complete variable domain (other parts from reference TRBV19 and TRBJ1-1): DGGITQSPKYLFRKEGQNVTLSCEQNLNHDAMYWYRQDPGQGLRLIYYSQIVNDFQKGDIAEGYSVSREKKESFPLTVTSAQKNPTAFYLCATGDRQSATEAFFGQGTRLTVV.

This rearrangement joins TRBV9 to TRBJ2-3; 11 bases line up with TRBD2. Losses at the gene ends were 3 bases for V and 0 bases for J; bases not matched to a gene: 3. Germline CDR1 SGDLS, CDR2 YYNGEE. This CDR3 region has 16 residues. The CDR3 is CASSGIAGGSTDTQYF. CDR3 nucleotides: TGTGCCAGCAGCGGAATAGCGGGGGGGAGCACAGATACGCAGTATTTT.

The chain is built from TRBV7-2 and TRBJ1-2; maybe TRBD1 (6 bases). Looked up from germline, CDR1 is SGHTA and CDR2 is FQGNSA. Trimming took off 5 bases at V and 0 bases at J, with 7 bases between the two ends. The CDR3 is made up of 13 amino acids. The CDR3: CASSPGANYGYTF. The CDR3 DNA sequence: TGTGCCAGCAGCCCAGGGGCTAACTATGGCTACACCTTC.